The following is a TCR beta chain sequence with its context. The PCR made use of 60 Vbeta and 13 Jbeta primers. Method: immunoSEQ multiplex PCR; TCRdb's copy keeps in-frame clones and lacks some. This table has 150,000 to 200,000 clones, 70% to 80% appearing once. V lost 8 bases to trimming and J lost 3 bases, with 14 bases between them. The CDR3 is made up of 13 amino acids. Germline-derived CDR1 and CDR2 are MNHEY and SVGAGI. The entry originates in a study of cytomegalovirus exposure and HLA in healthy donors. Sequenced: PBMCs. This TCR was sampled from a woman in her twenties or thirties in good health and CMV-seropositive. The chain joins TRBV6-5 to TRBJ2-7; D perhaps matches TRBD1 (5 bases). Here the CDR3 DNA reads TGTGCCAGCGGCCCCCGGCAGGGCTACGAGCAGTACTTC. Translating gives CASGPRQGYEQYF.